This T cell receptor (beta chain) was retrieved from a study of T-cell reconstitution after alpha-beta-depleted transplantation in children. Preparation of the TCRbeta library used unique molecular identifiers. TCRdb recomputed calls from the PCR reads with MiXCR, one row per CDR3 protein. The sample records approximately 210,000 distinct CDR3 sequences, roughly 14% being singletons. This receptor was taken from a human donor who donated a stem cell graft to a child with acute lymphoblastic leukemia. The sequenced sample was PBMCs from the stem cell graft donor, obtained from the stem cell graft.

As DNA, the CDR3 is TGCGCCAGCAGCCAAGGGACGGAGGCAGCTAACTATGGCTACACCTTC. Its translation is CASSQGTEAANYGYTF. This rearrangement joins TRBV4-1 to TRBJ1-2; D unclear. From germline, CDR1 is MGHRA and CDR2 YSYEKL. The CDR3 extends over 16 amino acids. Trimming left V 1 base short and J 0 bases short, with 12 bases between.